The T cell receptor beta chain under discussion was sequenced for a study of blood T cell repertoires in COVID-19 (dated by TCRdb to between 2020 and 2021). Broadly, across the study: Samples covering the acute and convalescent phases of COVID-19 were provided by collaborators in the United States, Italy and Spain. Deeply sampled blood TCRbeta repertoires from subjects exposed to, actively infected with, or recovered from COVID-19 were included in the dataset. HLA class I and class II types, where available, came from metadata supplied by the sample provider rather than from assay-based typing. The material from the prospective study consisted of cDNA or gDNA derived from T cells, B-cell-depleted T cells, or PBMCs. The sample metadata nearly always contained a de-identified subject ID, COVID-19 status, age in years and sex. The repertoires were released in a freely available public database intended as a resource for research on the immune response to SARS-CoV-2. The samples were drawn from the first 160 participants of the ongoing ImmuneRACE study and from some 1,300 subjects provided by 6 global collaborators.

Regarding this clone: Its binding antigen is unknown. No much larger clone is present one base from it, and per-base qualities are unavailable.

One collaborating source in Seattle enrolled patients during active infection and followed them longitudinally through the course of disease. The collaborating institutions used their own protocols to collect whole blood in K2EDTA tubes. For TCRbeta analysis, collaborators shipped samples in one of three forms: frozen whole blood, isolated PBMCs, or DNA extracted from either of those sample types. TCRbeta CDR3 regions were amplified from genomic DNA by means of the immunoSEQ Assay, a bias-controlled multiplex PCR. In the source study's methods: Within the assay, amplification of reference gene primers was used to estimate how many nucleated cells each sample contained. Sequence reads were collapsed and filtered to measure the absolute abundance of every unique TCRbeta CDR3 rearrangement. For each sample, productive Simpson clonality was calculated by taking the square root of Simpson's diversity index across productive rearrangements. TCRdb took over this immuneACCESS table, retaining in-frame rearrangements with V and J assigned. Such tables are incomplete; in checked studies, under half of the missing clones stem from an unresolved V gene, and the remainder is unexplained. D and trimming come from the DNA, and the V and J calls and clone size come from that table. In this sample the table shows roughly 260,000 clones, about 91% of which occur a single time. The ten largest make up roughly 2.7% of the sample.

Study-wide conclusions, independent of this receptor: The quantity of clinical and demographic metadata differed by source and by participant and was supplied without curation.

The sequence derives from a person aged 18 to 29 with COVID-19, enrolled during active disease. The sequencing sample was made of peripheral blood.

The CDR3 amino acid sequence is: CASSQGDWSPSYNEQFF. The base sequence is TGTGCCAGCAGCCAAGGAGACTGGTCACCCTCCTACAATGAGCAGTTCTTC. The chain joins TRBV3-1 (or the pseudogene TRBV3-2) to TRBJ2-1; no D segment can be confidently identified. V loses 1 base of germline sequence and J loses 0 bases, and the interval between the two ends is 13 bases. CDR1 is given as LGHDT and CDR2 as YNNKEL, both from the germline V gene (reference sequence). From its cysteine to its phenylalanine, the CDR3 spans 17 amino acids. The sequence is cut down to CDR3 DNA, 51 bases in frame from base 1.